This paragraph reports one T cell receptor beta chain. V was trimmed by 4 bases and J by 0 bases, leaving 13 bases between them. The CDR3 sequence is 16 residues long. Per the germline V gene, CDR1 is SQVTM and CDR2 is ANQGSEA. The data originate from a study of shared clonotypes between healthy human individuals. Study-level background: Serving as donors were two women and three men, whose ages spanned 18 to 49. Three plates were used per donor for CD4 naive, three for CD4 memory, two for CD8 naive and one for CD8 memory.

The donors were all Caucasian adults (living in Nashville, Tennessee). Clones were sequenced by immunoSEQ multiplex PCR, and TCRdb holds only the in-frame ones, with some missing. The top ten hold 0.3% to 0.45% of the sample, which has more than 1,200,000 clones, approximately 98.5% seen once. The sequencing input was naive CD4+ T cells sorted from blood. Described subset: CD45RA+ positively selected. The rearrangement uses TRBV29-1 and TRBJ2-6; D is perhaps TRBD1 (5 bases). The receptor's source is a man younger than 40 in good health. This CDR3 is CSVVAGLSSGANVLTF. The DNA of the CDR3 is TGCAGCGTTGTGGCAGGGCTTAGCTCTGGGGCCAACGTCCTGACTTTC.